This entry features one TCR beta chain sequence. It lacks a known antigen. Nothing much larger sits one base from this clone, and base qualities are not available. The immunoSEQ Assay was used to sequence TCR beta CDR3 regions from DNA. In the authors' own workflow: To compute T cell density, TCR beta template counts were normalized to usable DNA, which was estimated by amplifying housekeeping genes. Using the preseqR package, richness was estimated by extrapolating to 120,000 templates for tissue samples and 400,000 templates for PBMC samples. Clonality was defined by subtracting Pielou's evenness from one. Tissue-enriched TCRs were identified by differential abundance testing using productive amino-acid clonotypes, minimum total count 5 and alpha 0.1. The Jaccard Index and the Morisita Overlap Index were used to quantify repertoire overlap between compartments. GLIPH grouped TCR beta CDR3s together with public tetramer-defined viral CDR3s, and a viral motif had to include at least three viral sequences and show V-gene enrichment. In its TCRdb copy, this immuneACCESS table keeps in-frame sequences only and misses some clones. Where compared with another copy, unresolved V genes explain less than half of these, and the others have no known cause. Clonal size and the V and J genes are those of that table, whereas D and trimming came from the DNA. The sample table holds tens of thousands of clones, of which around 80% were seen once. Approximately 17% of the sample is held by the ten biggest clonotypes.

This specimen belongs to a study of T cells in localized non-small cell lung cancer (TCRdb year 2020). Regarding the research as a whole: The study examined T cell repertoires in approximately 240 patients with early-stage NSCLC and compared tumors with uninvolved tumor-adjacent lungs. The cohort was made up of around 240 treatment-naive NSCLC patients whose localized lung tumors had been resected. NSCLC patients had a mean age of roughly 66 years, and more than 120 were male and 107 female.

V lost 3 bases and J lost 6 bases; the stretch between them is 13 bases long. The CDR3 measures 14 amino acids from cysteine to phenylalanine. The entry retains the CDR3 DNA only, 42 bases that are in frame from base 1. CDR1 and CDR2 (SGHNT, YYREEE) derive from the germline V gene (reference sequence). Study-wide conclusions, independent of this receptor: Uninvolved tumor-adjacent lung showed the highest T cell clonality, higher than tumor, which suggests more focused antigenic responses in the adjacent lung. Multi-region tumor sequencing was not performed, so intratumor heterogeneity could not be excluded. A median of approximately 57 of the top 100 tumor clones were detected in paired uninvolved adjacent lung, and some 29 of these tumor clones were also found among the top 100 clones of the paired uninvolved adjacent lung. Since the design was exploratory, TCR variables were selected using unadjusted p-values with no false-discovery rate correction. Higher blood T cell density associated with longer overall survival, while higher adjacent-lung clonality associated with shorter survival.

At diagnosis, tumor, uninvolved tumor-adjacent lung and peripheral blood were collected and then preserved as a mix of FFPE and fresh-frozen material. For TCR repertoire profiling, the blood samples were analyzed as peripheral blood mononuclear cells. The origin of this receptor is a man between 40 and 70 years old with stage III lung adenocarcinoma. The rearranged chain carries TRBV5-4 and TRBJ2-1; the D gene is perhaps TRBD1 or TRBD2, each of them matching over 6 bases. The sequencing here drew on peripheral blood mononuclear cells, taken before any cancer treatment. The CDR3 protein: CASSSGGPSNEQFF. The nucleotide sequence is TGTGCCAGCAGCTCTGGGGGGCCTAGCAATGAGCAGTTCTTC. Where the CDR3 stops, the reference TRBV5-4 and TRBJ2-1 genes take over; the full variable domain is ETGVTQSPTHLIKTRGQQVTLRCSSQSGHNTVSWYQQALGQGPQFIFQYYREEENGRGNFPPRFSGLQFPNYSSELNVNALELDDSALYLCASSSGGPSNEQFFGPGTRLTVL.